Below, 30 T cell receptor beta chains from the same sample are listed, as sequenced in a study of neurological immune-mediated disorders. One entry per CDR3 protein, called by TCRdb with MiXCR from the 5' RACE reads. The data contain approximately 130,000 distinct CDR3 sequences, more than 2.5% of them seen just once; the ten biggest clones take up 1% to 1.5%. Material: PBMCs. These receptor sequences come from a woman in her twenties or thirties with multiple sclerosis.

This clonotype has at least ten counts. This rearrangement joins TRBV9 to TRBJ2-1, with TRBD2 matching 10 bases. In germline, CDR1 is SGDLS, CDR2 YYNGEE. This CDR3 spans 15 amino acids. V lost 0 bases, J lost 7 bases, and 4 bases stayed unmatched. CDR3 sequence: CASSVGASGGNEQFF. In DNA, the CDR3 is TGTGCCAGCAGCGTAGGTGCTAGCGGGGGAAATGAGCAGTTCTTC. Full variable domain (remainder filled in from reference TRBV9 and TRBJ2-1): DSGVTQTPKHLITATGQRVTLRCSPRSGDLSVYWYQQSLDQGLQFLIQYYNGEERAKGNILERFSAQQFPDLHSELNLSSLELGDSALYFCASSVGASGGNEQFFGPGTRLTVL.

The gene calls are TRBV7-2 and TRBJ2-1, with 16 nucleotides matching TRBD2. Germline V gives CDR1 SGHTA, CDR2 FQGNSA. The CDR3 is 15 amino acids. Trimming took 6 bases from V and 8 from J; bases not matched to a gene: 4. The CDR3 spells CASRSGTSGGDEQFF. The CDR3 bases are TGTGCCAGCAGATCCGGGACTAGCGGGGGGGATGAGCAGTTCTTC.

A remark on this clonotype: A read error is possible here, since a much larger clone lies one base away. V and J are TRBV3-1 and TRBJ1-3; D is unclear. CDR1 is LGHDT, CDR2 YNNKEL, per germline (reference sequence). CDR3 length: 17 residues. The CDR3 DNA follows: TGTGCCAGCAGCCAAGGGCGGTTCGGAGGATCTGGAAAAACCATATATTTT. It codes for CASSQGRFGGSGKTIYF. The full variable domain, completed using reference TRBV3-1 and TRBJ1-3, is DTAVSQTPKYLVTQMGNDKSIKCEQNLGHDTMYWYKQDSKKFLKIMFSYNNKELIINETVPNRFSPKSPDKAHLNLHINSLELGDSAVYFCASSQGRFGGSGKTIYFGEGSWLTVV.

This clonotype was detected many times. The chain employs TRBV10-2 and TRBJ1-5; a weak D match, TRBD1 (5 bases). Deletions cut 4 bases from V and 0 bases from J, with 22 bases between. The germline CDR1 and CDR2 sequences are WSHSY and SAAADI. The CDR3 consists of 19 residues. CDR3 coding DNA: TGCGCCAGCAGTGGATCAAAGACGGGACCCCCTTATAGCAATCAGCCCCAGCATTTT. This encodes CASSGSKTGPPYSNQPQHF.

This clonotype showed up many times. The CDR3 region is CASSILQGREQYF. CDR3 bases: TGCGCCAGCAGCATTCTACAGGGTCGCGAGCAGTACTTC. V gene TRBV5-1 combines with J gene TRBJ2-7, with D possibly being TRBD1 (6 bases). The V end was cut by 4 bases, the J end by 6 bases, with 14 bases between. CDR1 is SGHRS and CDR2 is YFSETQ in the germline V gene. This CDR3 is 13 amino acids long.

This clonotype was detected ten times or more. The rearrangement links TRBV27 to TRBJ2-3; perhaps TRBD1 as D (6 bases). The CDR3 loop spans 14 amino acids. V gave up 5 bases and J gave up 2 bases, with 11 bases separating them. Germline V lookup: CDR1 MNHEY, CDR2 SMNVEV (reference sequence). The CDR3 is CASSTRTDTDTQYF. The CDR3 DNA reads TGTGCCAGCAGTACGAGGACAGACACAGATACGCAGTATTTT.

V gene TRBV10-1 combines with J gene TRBJ2-3; possible D gene TRBD1, 6 bases. The V end lost 2 bases, the J end lost 6 bases, and 9 bases lay between the germline ends. The V gene's germline CDR1 is WNHNN and CDR2 SYGVQD (reference sequence). CDR3 length equals 13 residues. CDR3 region: CASSEPRGDTQYF. Here the CDR3 DNA reads TGCGCCAGCAGTGAGCCCAGGGGTGATACGCAGTATTTT.

This clonotype was recorded at least ten times. The gene calls are TRBV18 and TRBJ2-3; 7 nucleotides line up with TRBD1. V dropped 5 bases and J dropped 1; count of bases not matched to a gene: 3. The germline CDR1 and CDR2 sequences are KGHSH and LQKENI. The CDR3 sequence is 14 residues long. The CDR3 reads CASSTTGGTDTQYF. The CDR3 coding sequence is TGTGCCAGCTCAACTACAGGGGGCACAGATACGCAGTATTTT.

This clonotype occurred many times. This sequence joins TRBV7-6 and TRBJ2-3, with D possibly matching TRBD1 (6 bases). The CDR3 runs 16 residues. The V end lost 1 base, the J end lost 0 bases, and 11 bases lay between the germline ends. Germline V gives CDR1 SGHVS, CDR2 FNYEAQ. The CDR3 coding sequence is TGTGCCAGCAGCTTAGAGACAGGAACTAGCACAGATACGCAGTATTTT. Translated: CASSLETGTSTDTQYF.

In this sample, this clonotype turned up many times. The CDR3 DNA is TGCAGTGCTAGAGATCCCGGACAGGCCATTCAGCCCCAGCATTTT. Translation gives CSARDPGQAIQPQHF. V gene TRBV20-1 combines with J gene TRBJ1-5, with 7 bases that match TRBD1. Germline CDR1 reads DFQATT; CDR2 reads SNEGSKA (reference sequence). Unmatched junction bases numbered 8, after V lost 0 bases and J lost 6 bases. CDR3 length: 15 residues.

Ten or more counts support this clonotype. This rearrangement joins TRBV10-2 to TRBJ2-5; 7 bases agree with TRBD1. V lost 8 bases and J lost 6; bases outside the gene matches: 15. The germline CDR1 and CDR2 sequences are WSHSY and SAAADI. This CDR3 spans 15 amino acids. The CDR3, as DNA: TGCGCCAGCGTCCCGACAGGGCTTGAAACGAAGACCCAGTACTTC. It is translated as CASVPTGLETKTQYF.

This clonotype was recorded many times. One end of the junction is discordant with germline, which a read error may explain. V usage is TRBV12-3 or TRBV12-4 and J usage is TRBJ1-5; D unresolved. The CDR3 is 13 residues long. The CDR3 DNA reads TGTGCCAGCAGTTTAGGCGGGGAGAAGACCCAGAATTTT. Its translation: CASSLGGEKTQNF.

V usage is TRBV7-9 and J usage is TRBJ1-1; 11 bases map to TRBD1. The J segment lost 4 bases and the V segment lost 5 bases, leaving 6 bases of the junction unmatched. The germline V gene encodes CDR1 SEHNR and CDR2 FQNEAQ (reference sequence). The CDR3 totals 15 residues. CDR3 coding DNA: TGTGCCAGCAGCCCTGCCGGGACAGGGGGCACTGAAGCTTTCTTT. It is translated as CASSPAGTGGTEAFF. The complete variable domain, with remaining parts taken from reference TRBV7-9 and TRBJ1-1, reads DTGVSQNPRHKITKRGQNVTFRCDPISEHNRLYWYRQTLGQGPEFLTYFQNEAQLEKSRLLSDRFSAERPKGSFSTLEIQRTEQGDSAMYLCASSPAGTGGTEAFFGQGTRLTVV.

This clonotype was recorded at least ten times. This rearrangement joins TRBV6-5 to TRBJ1-1; TRBD1 might be the D (6 bases). Deletions cut 5 bases from V and 4 bases from J, with 14 bases between. Germline V gene data show CDR1 as MNHEY and CDR2 as SVGAGI. The CDR3 has 14 residues. The CDR3 nucleotides read TGTGCCAGCAGTGAAACAGGGTTGGGCACTGAAGCTTTCTTT. Amino acid sequence: CASSETGLGTEAFF.

This clonotype has at least ten counts. The rearrangement uses TRBV15 and TRBJ1-2; D perhaps matches TRBD1 (6 bases). Trimming left V 2 bases short and J 7 bases short, with 20 bases between. CDR3 length: 16 residues. CDR1 and CDR2 from the germline V gene are LNHNV and YYDKDF (reference sequence). CDR3 nucleotide sequence: TGTGCCACCAGCAGAAGAGATACGAGGGGGAAGGCTGGCTACACCTTC. Protein: CATSRRDTRGKAGYTF. The full variable domain, in which reference TRBV15 and TRBJ1-2 provide the parts outside the CDR3, is DAMVIQNPRYQVTQFGKPVTLSCSQTLNHNVMYWYQQKSSQAPKLLFHYYDKDFNNEADTPDNFQSRRPNTSFCFLDIRSPGLGDTAMYLCATSRRDTRGKAGYTFGSGTRLTVV.

This clonotype was counted many times. This sequence joins TRBV20-1 and TRBJ2-2, with 8 bases lining up with TRBD2. Trimming cost V 3 bases and J 2 bases; bases outside gene matches: 14. The CDR3 sequence is 18 residues long. Looked up from germline, CDR1 is DFQATT and CDR2 is SNEGSKA (reference sequence). The CDR3 DNA is TGCAGTGCTAGGCAGGCGGGAGGCCTTCCCCCTAACACCGGGGAGCTGTTTTTT. It yields the protein CSARQAGGLPPNTGELFF.

This clonotype showed up many times. The V gene is TRBV20-1, the J gene TRBJ2-1, with 8 bases aligning to TRBD1. Germline loops: CDR1 DFQATT, CDR2 SNEGSKA (reference sequence). The CDR3 covers 18 residues. The trim removed 5 bases at V and 0 bases at J, leaving 15 bases unmatched. The CDR3 is CSAFDRGGAESSYNEQFF. For the CDR3, the DNA is TGCAGTGCTTTCGACAGGGGAGGTGCGGAGAGCTCCTACAATGAGCAGTTCTTC.

In this sample, this clonotype turned up many times. The CDR3 is CSGNPGQPQETQYF. In DNA form, the CDR3 reads TGCAGTGGAAATCCGGGACAGCCCCAAGAGACCCAGTACTTC. This chain joins TRBV29-1 and TRBJ2-5, with TRBD1 identical over 7 bases. CDR1 SQVTM and CDR2 ANQGSEA come from the germline V gene. The length of the CDR3 is 14 residues. Full variable domain (rest looked up from reference TRBV29-1 and TRBJ2-5): SAVISQKPSRDICQRGTSLTIQCQVDSQVTMMFWYRQQPGQSLTLIATANQGSEATYESGFVIDKFPISRPNLTFSTLTVSNMSPEDSSIYLCSGNPGQPQETQYFGPGTRLLVL.

This clonotype was detected ten times or more. The CDR3 DNA reads as TGCAGTGCTATGACTAGCGGGGGCTACGAGCAGTACTTC. Protein product: CSAMTSGGYEQYF. V usage is TRBV20-1 and J usage is TRBJ2-7; 12 bases align to TRBD2. V lost 4 bases to trimming and J lost 3 bases; unmatched junction nucleotides: 1. Germline V gene data show CDR1 as DFQATT and CDR2 as SNEGSKA (reference sequence). The CDR3 extends over 13 amino acids.

This clonotype came up many times. This chain links TRBV12-3 or TRBV12-4 with TRBJ1-2, with TRBD1 matching 7 bases. With 5 bases clipped from V and 6 bases from J, the junction kept 12 bases outside the gene matches. The CDR3 runs to 15 residues. The CDR3 is CASSRGAGGLNGYTF. The CDR3 DNA follows: TGTGCCAGCAGTCGAGGGGCAGGGGGGTTGAATGGCTACACCTTC.

This clonotype has ten or more counts. The V and J genes are TRBV20-1 and TRBJ1-5; 9 nucleotides line up with TRBD1. The CDR3 has 14 amino acids. Germline V CDR1 and CDR2: DFQATT, SNEGSKA (reference sequence). With V trimmed by 3 bases and J by 6 bases, 6 bases remained unmatched. CDR3 loop: CSASAGQGGQPQHF. CDR3 bases: TGCAGTGCTAGCGCGGGACAGGGTGGTCAGCCCCAGCATTTT.

This clonotype was seen many times. The chain has TRBV25-1 and TRBJ1-6; D is uncertain. The CDR3 consists of 12 residues. Germline loops: CDR1 MGHDK, CDR2 SYGVNS. The V end lost 4 bases, the J end lost 2 bases, and 0 bases lay between the germline ends. CDR3 nucleotides: TGTGCCAGCAGTGCCTATAATTCACCCCTCCACTTT. It yields the protein CASSAYNSPLHF.

This clonotype was seen many times. The chain combines TRBV10-1 with TRBJ2-1; TRBD2 agrees at 8 bases. This CDR3 is built from 15 residues. CDR1 is WNHNN and CDR2 is SYGVQD in the germline V gene (reference sequence). V was clipped by 6 bases and J by 6 bases; unmatched bases: 10. The CDR3 coding sequence is TGCGCCAGCAGCTCGGTCGGACTAGCACCCAATGAGCAGTTCTTC. It yields the protein CASSSVGLAPNEQFF.

There are many counts of this clonotype. This chain joins TRBV7-2 and TRBJ2-1; TRBD1 matches at 11 bases. From germline, CDR1 is SGHTA and CDR2 FQGNSA. The CDR3 length is 15 residues. V lost 5 bases and J lost 6; bases outside the gene matches: 6. This CDR3 is CASSPFGTGGNEQFF. CDR3 nucleotides: TGTGCCAGCAGCCCATTCGGGACAGGGGGCAATGAGCAGTTCTTC.

At least ten counts were recorded for this clonotype. The V call is TRBV5-6, the J call TRBJ2-7; D remains unclear. This CDR3 comprises 12 residues. V was pared by 3 bases and J by 4 bases, with 8 bases between. Germline assignment: CDR1 SGHDT and CDR2 YYEEEE. The CDR3 DNA is TGTGCCAGCAGCTCTCCCCCTTACGAGCAGTACTTC. This translates into CASSSPPYEQYF.

This clonotype appeared many times. The V and J genes are TRBV25-1 and TRBJ1-1, with a weak D call TRBD1 (5 bases). The CDR3 has 14 residues. Germline V gene data show CDR1 as MGHDK and CDR2 as SYGVNS. The germline V and J ends were trimmed by 0 bases and 2 bases, with 7 bases remaining between them. CDR3 region: CASSEYGGNTEAFF. CDR3 nucleotide sequence: TGTGCCAGCAGTGAATACGGGGGAAACACTGAAGCTTTCTTT.

This clonotype was observed many times. J is TRBJ1-5 and V is TRBV12-5; the D is unclear. With 6 bases removed from V and 3 bases from J, the gap between germline ends came to 15 bases. Per the germline V gene, CDR1 is LGHNT and CDR2 is FRNRAP. This CDR3 is built from 15 residues. The chain's CDR3 is CASGRGTAHNQPQHF. The CDR3 bases are TGTGCTAGTGGCCGCGGAACAGCCCACAATCAGCCCCAGCATTTT.

This clonotype was recorded at least ten times. V and J are TRBV6-5 and TRBJ1-1; unclear D gene. From germline, CDR1 is MNHEY and CDR2 SVGAGI. Trimming removed 0 bases from V and 5 bases from J, with 10 bases in between. The CDR3 consists of 14 residues. Written as DNA, the CDR3 is TGTGCCAGCAGTTACTCGTTGGGTTCAACTGAAGCTTTCTTT. Protein: CASSYSLGSTEAFF.

This clonotype was recorded many times. V is TRBV11-2 and J is TRBJ2-7, with D possibly being TRBD2 (6 bases). Germline CDR1 reads SGHAT; CDR2 reads FQNNGV. The V end was cut by 0 bases, the J end by 5 bases, with 14 bases between. CDR3 length equals 15 residues. CDR3 sequence: CASSLDLGGWNEQYF. CDR3 coding DNA: TGTGCCAGCAGCTTAGATCTCGGGGGATGGAACGAGCAGTACTTC.

This clonotype has ten or more counts. The rearrangement uses TRBV20-1 and TRBJ2-7; D gene uncertain. Trimming left V 3 bases short and J 4 bases short, with 16 bases between. Germline-derived CDR1 and CDR2 are DFQATT and SNEGSKA (reference sequence). CDR3 size: 14 residues. Here the CDR3 reads CSASIGSRRYEQYF. The DNA of the CDR3 is TGCAGTGCTAGTATAGGTTCCCGCCGGTACGAGCAGTACTTC.